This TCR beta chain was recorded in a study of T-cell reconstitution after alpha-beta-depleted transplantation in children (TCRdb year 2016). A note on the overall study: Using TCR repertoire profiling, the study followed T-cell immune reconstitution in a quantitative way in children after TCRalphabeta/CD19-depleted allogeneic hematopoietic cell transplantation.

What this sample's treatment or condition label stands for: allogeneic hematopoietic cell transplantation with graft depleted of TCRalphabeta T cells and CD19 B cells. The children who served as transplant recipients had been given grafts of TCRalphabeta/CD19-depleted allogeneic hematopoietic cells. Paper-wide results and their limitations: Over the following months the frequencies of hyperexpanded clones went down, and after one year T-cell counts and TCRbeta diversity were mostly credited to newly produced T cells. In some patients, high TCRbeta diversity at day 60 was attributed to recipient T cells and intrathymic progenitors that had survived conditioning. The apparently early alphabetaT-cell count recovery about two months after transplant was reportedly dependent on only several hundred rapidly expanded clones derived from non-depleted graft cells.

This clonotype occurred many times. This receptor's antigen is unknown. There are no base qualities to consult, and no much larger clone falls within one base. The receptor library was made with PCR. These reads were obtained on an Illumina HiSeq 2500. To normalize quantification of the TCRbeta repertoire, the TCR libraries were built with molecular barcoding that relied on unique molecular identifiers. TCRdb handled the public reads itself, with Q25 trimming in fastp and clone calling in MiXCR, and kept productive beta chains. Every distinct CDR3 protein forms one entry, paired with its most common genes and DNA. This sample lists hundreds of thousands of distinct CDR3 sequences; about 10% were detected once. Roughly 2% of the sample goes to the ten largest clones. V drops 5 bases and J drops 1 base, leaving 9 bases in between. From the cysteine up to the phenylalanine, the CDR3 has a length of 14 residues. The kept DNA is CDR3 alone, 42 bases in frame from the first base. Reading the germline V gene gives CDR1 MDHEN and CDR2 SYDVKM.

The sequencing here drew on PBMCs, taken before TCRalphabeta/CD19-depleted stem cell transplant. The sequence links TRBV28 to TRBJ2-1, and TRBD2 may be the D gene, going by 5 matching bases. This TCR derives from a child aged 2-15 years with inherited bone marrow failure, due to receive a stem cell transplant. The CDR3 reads CASSPRTSYNEQFF. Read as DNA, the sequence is TGTGCCAGCAGTCCACGGACTTCCTACAATGAGCAGTTCTTC.